This T cell receptor beta chain was recovered during a study of blood T cells in healthy people across ages. In this sample, this clonotype turned up a few times. Every donor provided around 9.5 milliliters of peripheral blood. The authors extracted at least 5 micrograms of total RNA per sample. PCR was performed a second time for about 6 to 11 cycles using a sample-barcoded 5' primer and a J-beta primer mix. Each cDNA was tagged by a template-switch adaptor containing 12 random nucleotides. MiXCR was run by TCRdb on the 5' RACE reads, yielding one entry per CDR3 protein. The sample lists around 500,000 distinct CDR3 sequences, around 27% occurring once. The CDR3 totals 15 residues. V was cut by 0 bases and J by 3 bases, with 8 bases left in between. Germline V lookup: CDR1 SGHAT, CDR2 FQNNGV. These data were also reused for a study on T cells of mothers and their children. This second study notes: Unrelated mother-child pairs always had slightly, but never significantly, lower normalized overlap than related pairs.

This rearrangement joins TRBV11-2 to TRBJ1-4; D not resolved. The specimen was blood. This receptor was obtained from a boy aged 2-9 years in good health. In nucleotides, the CDR3 is TGTGCCAGCAGCTTAGAATGGGCATCTAATGAAAAACTGTTTTTT. Translated: CASSLEWASNEKLFF. Full variable domain (outside the CDR3, taken from reference TRBV11-2 and TRBJ1-4): EAGVAQSPRYKIIEKRQSVAFWCNPISGHATLYWYQQILGQGPKLLIQFQNNGVVDDSQLPKDRFSAERLKGVDSTLKIQPAKLEDSAVYLCASSLEWASNEKLFFGSGTQLSVL.